A single sample gave rise to the 29 T cell receptor beta chains below, sequenced in a study of identical twins. TCRdb recomputed calls from the 5' RACE reads with MiXCR, one row per CDR3 protein. The top ten hold 0.75% to 1% of the sample, which has 690,000 or so distinct CDR3 sequences, under 9% seen once. In addition, the sample was reused for a study of yellow fever vaccine responses in identical twins.

Sequenced: PBMCs. These receptors came from a woman younger than 30 in good health.

This clonotype was seen a handful of times. The V and J genes are TRBV28 and TRBJ2-3, with D possibly being TRBD2 (6 bases). With 5 bases removed from V and 4 bases from J, the gap between germline ends came to 16 bases. Germline CDR1 reads MDHEN; CDR2 reads SYDVKM. This CDR3 has 15 amino acids. The CDR3 nucleotides are TGTGCCAGCAGTCCATCTAGCGTGCCCCCAGATACGCAGTATTTT. It is translated as CASSPSSVPPDTQYF.

The chain carries TRBV6-2 or TRBV6-3 and TRBJ2-5; 9 nucleotides match TRBD2. Germline assignment: CDR1 MNHEY and CDR2 SVGEGT. This CDR3 region has 15 residues. The V gene end was trimmed by 8 bases and the J gene end by 6 bases; junction bases not matched to a gene: 13. The CDR3 region is CASQSHLAGIKTQYF. CDR3 DNA: TGTGCCAGCCAGTCTCACCTAGCGGGAATCAAGACCCAGTACTTC.

This clonotype turned up a few times. The V and J genes are TRBV29-1 and TRBJ2-1, with 9 bases aligning to TRBD1. In germline, CDR1 is SQVTM, CDR2 ANQGSEA. The V gene end was trimmed by 0 bases and the J gene end by 2 bases; junction bases not matched to a gene: 8. There are 17 residues in the CDR3. The CDR3: CSVEDLRQGEPYNEQFF. CDR3 nucleotides: TGCAGCGTTGAAGACCTCCGACAGGGGGAACCCTACAATGAGCAGTTCTTC.

In this sample, this clonotype turned up a few times. V gene TRBV7-8 combines with J gene TRBJ2-7; 8 positions agree with TRBD2. Germline V CDR1 and CDR2: SGHVS, FQNEAQ. This CDR3 contains 16 residues. With 4 bases clipped from V and 1 base from J, the junction kept 9 bases outside the gene matches. CDR3 residues: CASSSYGRGASYEQYF. CDR3 coding DNA: TGTGCCAGCAGCTCGTACGGGAGGGGGGCGTCCTACGAGCAGTACTTC.

This clonotype showed up just a few times. The chain carries TRBV3-1 and TRBJ1-1, with unresolved D. There are 14 residues in the CDR3. Trimming left V 4 bases short and J 4 bases short, with 13 bases between. Germline V gives CDR1 LGHDT, CDR2 YNNKEL (reference sequence). As DNA, the CDR3 is TGTGCCAGCAGCCCCATAGGGTATGGCACTGAAGCTTTCTTT. Residues: CASSPIGYGTEAFF.

The sample holds a few counts of this clonotype. The chain is built from TRBV7-2 and TRBJ1-1; D unresolved. V was cut by 3 bases and J by 1 base, with 12 bases left in between. From germline, CDR1 is SGHTA and CDR2 FQGNSA. The CDR3 is made up of 15 amino acids. CDR3 sequence reads: CASSFDHGKNTEAFF. The CDR3 coding sequence is TGTGCCAGCAGCTTCGACCACGGGAAGAACACTGAAGCTTTCTTT.

A few counts support this clonotype. This chain uses TRBV5-1 with TRBJ2-1; D gene ambiguous. The germline V gene encodes CDR1 SGHRS and CDR2 YFSETQ. The CDR3 loop spans 16 amino acids. The V end lost 0 bases, the J end lost 8 bases, and 18 bases lay between the germline ends. The CDR3 here is CASSLALAGHGDEQFF. CDR3 DNA sequence: TGCGCCAGCAGCTTGGCATTGGCAGGCCATGGAGATGAGCAGTTCTTC.

The sample holds many counts of this clonotype. The chain couples TRBV9 to TRBJ1-2; D gene unclear. The V end was cut by 1 base, the J end by 2 bases, with 6 bases between. This CDR3 has 13 residues. Germline CDR1 and CDR2: SGDLS and YYNGEE. The CDR3 nucleotides are TGTGCCAGCAGCGTAACGGGGAACTATGGCTACACCTTC. This translates into CASSVTGNYGYTF.

This clonotype was seen a handful of times. J is TRBJ2-2 and V is TRBV7-7; D is uncertain. The CDR3 spans 13 residues. Germline V gives CDR1 SSHAT, CDR2 FNYEAQ (reference sequence). CDR3 in amino acids: CASRSGNTGELFF. The DNA of the CDR3 is TGTGCTAGTAGAAGTGGAAACACCGGGGAGCTGTTTTTT.

This chain joins TRBV7-2 and TRBJ2-7, with 9 bases aligning to TRBD1. The CDR3 loop spans 15 amino acids. V dropped 2 bases and J dropped 3; count of bases not matched to a gene: 5. Looked up from germline, CDR1 is SGHTA and CDR2 is FQGNSA. CDR3 nucleotides: TGTGCCAGCAGCTTATTTCCGGGACAGGGCTACGAGCAGTACTTC. Translation gives CASSLFPGQGYEQYF.

This clonotype was seen many times. One junction end disagrees with the germline gene, perhaps due to a read error. The chain combines TRBV10-3 with TRBJ1-1, with D unresolved. Germline V CDR1 and CDR2: ENHRY, SYGVKD. The CDR3 is made up of 11 amino acids. CDR3 nucleotides: TGTGCCATCAGTGAGAACTCTGAAGCTTTCTTT. Protein: CAISENSEAFF.

This chain joins TRBV2 and TRBJ1-6, with a tentative D call TRBD1 (5 bases). V shed 3 bases and J shed 9 bases, with 9 bases lying between them. Germline V lookup: CDR1 SNHLY, CDR2 FYNNEI. CDR3 size: 13 residues. The CDR3 loop reads CASSEGRGSPLHF. The CDR3 nucleotides are TGTGCCAGCAGTGAGGGGAGGGGTTCACCCCTCCACTTT.

Many counts were recorded for this clonotype. For the CDR3, the DNA is TGTGCCAGCAGTTTAGCGGGACAGGCGGGAGCACCCCTCCACTTT. Its protein product is CASSLAGQAGAPLHF. The chain links TRBV12-3 or TRBV12-4 to TRBJ1-6; 8 bases are shared with TRBD1. This CDR3 has 15 amino acids. V was clipped by 0 bases and J by 11 bases; unmatched bases: 6.

Many counts were recorded for this clonotype. J is TRBJ2-2 and V is TRBV24-1; D not certain. Germline-derived CDR1 and CDR2 are KGHDR and SFDVKD. The ends were cut back, 4 bases at V and 6 bases at J, with 11 bases in the middle. This CDR3 is 14 amino acids long. DNA for the CDR3: TGTGCCACCAGTGAGCTGGAACGGGCCGGGGAGCTGTTTTTT. Protein sequence: CATSELERAGELFF.

This clonotype was found many times. The V call is TRBV7-8, the J call TRBJ2-7; D gene unclear. Trimming took off 1 base at V and 3 bases at J, with 10 bases between the two ends. The CDR3 is 14 residues long. CDR1 is SGHVS and CDR2 is FQNEAQ in the germline V gene. CDR3 nucleotides: TGTGCCAGCAGCTTAGGAAATAGCATCTACGAGCAGTACTTC. It translates to CASSLGNSIYEQYF.

This clonotype occurred a few times. The V call is TRBV20-1, the J call TRBJ2-7; 9 bases align to TRBD2. Per germline, CDR1 DFQATT and CDR2 SNEGSKA (reference sequence). CDR3 length: 15 residues. The junction had 6 bases not matched to a gene; V was cut back by 0 bases and J by 3 bases. The CDR3, as DNA: TGCAGTGCTAGAGATATAAGCGGGAGGATCTACGAGCAGTACTTC. The encoded protein is CSARDISGRIYEQYF.

The chain uses TRBV20-1 and TRBJ2-3; 8 positions agree with TRBD2. There are 15 residues in the CDR3. The germline gives CDR1 DFQATT, CDR2 SNEGSKA (reference sequence). The V and J ends lost 6 bases and 8 bases, in that order; junction bases with no gene match: 16. CDR3 sequence reads: CSAPGTSHRSGTQYF. In nucleotides, the CDR3 is TGCAGTGCGCCCGGGACTAGTCACAGATCTGGTACGCAGTATTTT.

This clonotype was detected only a few times. V gene TRBV5-5 combines with J gene TRBJ2-7; possible D gene TRBD2, 6 bases. CDR3 size: 15 residues. Germline V lookup: CDR1 SGHKS, CDR2 YYEKEE (reference sequence). V lost 2 bases and J lost 1, with 13 bases in between. The CDR3 reads CASSFWVGGSYEQYF. The CDR3 DNA sequence: TGTGCCAGCAGCTTTTGGGTTGGGGGGTCCTACGAGCAGTACTTC.

This clonotype was seen ten or more times. The chain carries TRBV7-9 and TRBJ2-3; D perhaps matches TRBD2 (6 bases). V gave up 5 bases and J gave up 6 bases, with 18 bases separating them. The CDR3 consists of 15 residues. Germline CDR1 is SEHNR and CDR2 is FQNEAQ (reference sequence). The DNA of the CDR3 is TGTGCCAGCAGCCCCCCTGGCGGGACTCGTGATACGCAGTATTTT. Protein product: CASSPPGGTRDTQYF.

This clonotype was seen more than once but under ten times. This chain joins TRBV20-1 and TRBJ2-1; TRBD1 might be the D (5 bases). V was pared by 1 base and J by 2 bases, with 15 bases between. Germline V gene sequence: CDR1 DFQATT, CDR2 SNEGSKA (reference sequence). There are 16 residues in the CDR3. CDR3 residues: CSARGGTRDTYNEQFF. DNA for the CDR3: TGCAGTGCTAGAGGTGGTACCAGGGATACCTACAATGAGCAGTTCTTC.

This clonotype occurred a few times. The chain has TRBV21-1 and TRBJ1-1; the table's D call, TRBD1, has no DNA check behind it. TRBV21-1 has pseudogene status. The CDR3 has 13 residues. The CDR3 reads CASNGGQNTEAFF. In nucleotides, the CDR3 is TGTGCCAGCAACGGGGGGCAGAACACTGAAGCTTTCTTT.

V gene TRBV20-1 combines with J gene TRBJ2-2; either TRBD1 or TRBD2 may fit D (5 bases each). Deletions cut 4 bases from V and 4 bases from J, with 10 bases between. Germline CDR1 and CDR2: DFQATT and SNEGSKA (reference sequence). This CDR3 contains 13 residues. The CDR3 DNA sequence: TGCAGTGCTAAAGGGGAGAGCACCGGGGAGCTGTTTTTT. The encoded protein is CSAKGESTGELFF.

The DNA for the CDR3 is TGTGCCATCAGCGAGAGCACCGGGACAGGGGGCAACGGAAGGGAGACCCAGTACTTC. Translating it yields CAISESTGTGGNGRETQYF. The chain uses TRBV10-3 and TRBJ2-5, with 12 bases lining up with TRBD1. Per germline, CDR1 ENHRY and CDR2 SYGVKD. The CDR3 contains 19 residues. Unmatched junction bases numbered 19, after V lost 6 bases and J lost 5 bases.

At least ten counts were recorded for this clonotype. The chain joins TRBV6-2 or TRBV6-3 to TRBJ2-1; TRBD2 aligns across 10 bases. CDR1 and CDR2 (germline): MNHEY, SVGEGT. CDR3 length: 16 residues. V trimming: 2 bases; J trimming: 1 base; junction bases outside the gene matches: 2. This CDR3 reads CASSYASGGSYNEQFF. The DNA of the CDR3 is TGTGCCAGCAGTTACGCTAGCGGGGGTTCCTACAATGAGCAGTTCTTC.

This clonotype was observed a handful of times. V gene TRBV20-1 combines with J gene TRBJ2-1; the D is unclear. Trimming cost V 5 bases and J 7 bases, with 9 bases left between them. Looked up from germline, CDR1 is DFQATT and CDR2 is SNEGSKA (reference sequence). CDR3 length: 11 residues. The DNA of the CDR3 is TGCAGTGCTCTACGCTGGAATGAGCAGTTCTTC. Amino acids: CSALRWNEQFF.

The chain joins TRBV15 to TRBJ2-1, with TRBD1 matching over 9 bases. The trim removed 1 base at V and 6 bases at J, leaving 7 bases unmatched. CDR1 is LNHNV, CDR2 YYDKDF, per germline (reference sequence). This CDR3 has 16 amino acids. The CDR3 DNA is TGTGCCACCAGCAGAGTTGCCGGGACAGGGATCAATGAGCAGTTCTTC. This gives the protein CATSRVAGTGINEQFF.

In DNA, the CDR3 is TGTGCCAGCAGTGACTCGAAGAGGCAGGGGGCCGGGGAGCTGTTTTTT. It codes for CASSDSKRQGAGELFF. The chain uses TRBV6-4 and TRBJ2-2, with 7 bases matching TRBD1. The trim removed 0 bases at V and 6 bases at J, leaving 7 bases unmatched. Germline-derived CDR1 and CDR2 are MRHNA and SNTAGT. The CDR3 has 16 residues.

At least ten counts were recorded for this clonotype. The chain has TRBV7-2 and TRBJ2-7, with D possibly being TRBD1 (6 bases). Trimming cost V 0 bases and J 11 bases, with 14 bases left between them. The CDR3 has 13 residues. Germline V gene sequence: CDR1 SGHTA, CDR2 FQGNSA. CDR3 loop: CASSLALWQGKYF. CDR3 bases: TGTGCCAGCAGCTTAGCGCTGTGGCAGGGGAAGTACTTC. The full variable domain, rest sourced from reference TRBV7-2 and TRBJ2-7, is GAGVSQSPSNKVTEKGKDVELRCDPISGHTALYWYRQSLGQGLEFLIYFQGNSAPDKSGLPSDRFSAERTGGSVSTLTIQRTQQEDSAVYLCASSLALWQGKYFGPGTRLTVT.

The genes are TRBV25-1 and TRBJ1-2; D possibly corresponds to TRBD1 (6 bases). Germline CDR1 reads MGHDK; CDR2 reads SYGVNS. This CDR3 comprises 16 residues. V shed 6 bases and J shed 3 bases, with 20 bases lying between them. This chain's CDR3 is CASSVGALSHYYGYTF. The CDR3 DNA is TGTGCCAGCAGCGTGGGGGCCCTGTCCCACTACTATGGCTACACCTTC.